This T cell receptor beta chain was identified during a study of control samples from healthy donors and cancer patients. The CDR3 loop spans 15 amino acids. The germline gives CDR1 LNHDA, CDR2 SQIVND (reference sequence). The J segment lost 6 bases and the V segment lost 5 bases, leaving 11 bases of the junction unmatched. TCRdb's table, derived via immunoSEQ multiplex PCR, lists solely in-frame clones and lacks some. The data show 150,000 to 200,000 clones, approximately 94% seen once. Sample: blood. The clonotype comes from a woman aged 18-29 years in good health. V is TRBV19 and J is TRBJ2-7; 9 positions match TRBD1. The CDR3 here is CASSRRDRDFREQYF. CDR3 bases: TGTGCCAGTAGTCGCCGGGACAGGGACTTTCGCGAGCAGTACTTC. The whole variable domain, remainder taken from reference TRBV19 and TRBJ2-7, is DGGITQSPKYLFRKEGQNVTLSCEQNLNHDAMYWYRQDPGQGLRLIYYSQIVNDFQKGDIAEGYSVSREKKESFPLTVTSAQKNPTAFYLCASSRRDRDFREQYFGPGTRLTVT.